This T cell receptor beta chain stems from a study of blood T cell repertoires in COVID-19. The wider study: Researchers got acute and convalescent COVID-19 samples from the United States, Italy and Spain. Nucleic acid was either cDNA or gDNA, and it came from T cells, B-cell-depleted T cells, or PBMCs.

V shed 4 bases and J 1 base; nucleotides not matched to a gene: 3. The CDR3 consists of 14 residues. Germline CDR1 and CDR2: SGHRS and YFSETQ. In the authors' workflow: Amplification with reference gene primers provided the estimates of nucleated cell counts. Method: immunoSEQ multiplex PCR; TCRdb's copy keeps in-frame clones and lacks some. That table is the source of V, J and clone size, and D and trimming were worked out from the DNA. Of roughly 120,000 clones listed, roughly 85% are singletons. The receptor comes from a woman older than 75 with COVID-19, enrolled during active disease. The gene calls are TRBV5-1 and TRBJ1-1; 8 nucleotides line up with TRBD1. Sequencing was performed on peripheral blood. As DNA, the CDR3 is TGCGCCAGCAGCAGTGGGACAGGGAACACTGAAGCTTTCTTT. It encodes CASSSGTGNTEAFF.